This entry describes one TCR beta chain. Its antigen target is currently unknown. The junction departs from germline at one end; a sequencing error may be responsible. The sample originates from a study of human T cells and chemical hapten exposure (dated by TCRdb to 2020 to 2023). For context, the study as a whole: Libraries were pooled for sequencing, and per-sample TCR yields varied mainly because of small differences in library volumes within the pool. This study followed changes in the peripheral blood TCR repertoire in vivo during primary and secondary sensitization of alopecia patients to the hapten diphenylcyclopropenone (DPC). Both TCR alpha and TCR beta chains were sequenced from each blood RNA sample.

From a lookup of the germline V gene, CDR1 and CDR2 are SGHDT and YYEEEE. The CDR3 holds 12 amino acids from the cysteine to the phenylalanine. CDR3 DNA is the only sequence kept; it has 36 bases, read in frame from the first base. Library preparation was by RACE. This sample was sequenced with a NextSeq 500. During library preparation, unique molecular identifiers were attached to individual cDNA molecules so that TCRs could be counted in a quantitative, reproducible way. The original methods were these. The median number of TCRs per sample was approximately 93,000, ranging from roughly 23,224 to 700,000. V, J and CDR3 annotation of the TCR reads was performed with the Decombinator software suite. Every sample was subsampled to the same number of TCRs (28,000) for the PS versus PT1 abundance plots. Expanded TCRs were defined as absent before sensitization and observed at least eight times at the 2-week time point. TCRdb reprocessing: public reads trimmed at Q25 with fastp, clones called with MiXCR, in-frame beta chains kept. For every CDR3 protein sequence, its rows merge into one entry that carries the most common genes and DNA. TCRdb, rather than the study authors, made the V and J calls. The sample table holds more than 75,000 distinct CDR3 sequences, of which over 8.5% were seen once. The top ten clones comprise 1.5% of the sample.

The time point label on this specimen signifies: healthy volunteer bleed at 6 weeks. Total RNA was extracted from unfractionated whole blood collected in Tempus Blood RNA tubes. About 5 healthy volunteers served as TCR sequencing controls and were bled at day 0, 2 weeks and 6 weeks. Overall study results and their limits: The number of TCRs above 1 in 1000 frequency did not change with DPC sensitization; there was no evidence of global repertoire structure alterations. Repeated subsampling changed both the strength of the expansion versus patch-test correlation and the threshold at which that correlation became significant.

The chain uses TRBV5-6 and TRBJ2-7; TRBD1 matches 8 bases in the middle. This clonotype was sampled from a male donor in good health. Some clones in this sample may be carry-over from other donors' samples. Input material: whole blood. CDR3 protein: CASSTGQGSSGF. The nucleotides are TGTGCCAGCAGCACAGGACAGGGCTCGTCTGGGTTC.